This T cell receptor beta chain was sequenced during a study of shared clonotypes between healthy human individuals (dated by TCRdb to the early 2020s). Regarding the study in general: Two women and a few men aged 18 to 49 years were included in the cohort. Per donor, leukapheresis produced somewhere between about 0.85 and 9.5 billion PBMCs. Libraries were prepared and TCR repertoires were sequenced by different laboratories using diverse techniques, in order to increase sequencing depth and limit assay-specific biases. The study deeply sequenced blood TCR repertoires of about five healthy adults to estimate repertoire size and the extent of clonotype sharing between individuals. Per donor, three plates each were used for CD4 naive and CD4 memory, two for CD8 naive, and one for CD8 memory. General study outcomes and caveats: Sharing across four donors was observed for approximately 5% of naive CD4, under 4% of naive CD8, around 2.5% of memory CD4, and roughly 0.4% of memory CD8 clonotypes. Because the study included only a small number of donors, the genetic and exposure-history diversity represented was limited. Clonotypes shared by all four sorted-subset donors showed higher generation probabilities than non-shared clonotypes. Sampling was limited to blood, and TCR repertoires in tissue likely differ from TCR repertoires in blood. Pairwise subsampling indicated that sequencing depth was expected to affect the degree of clonotype sharing among donors. Incomplete sequencing was indicated by rarefaction of sorted-subset datasets, despite the large sequencing depth. Naive subsets generally had larger estimated clonotype richness than memory subsets.

Healthy HIV-negative adults with no recently reported acute infections or vaccinations were included as donors. Only Caucasian adults living in Nashville, Tennessee, USA were represented among the donors. CD4+ T cells were enriched by magnetic negative selection; naive cells were then positively selected on CD45RA, and the negative fraction formed the memory subset. After blood collection by leukapheresis, PBMCs were isolated using Ficoll-Histopaque density gradient centrifugation and then cryopreserved in the vapor phase of liquid nitrogen. Purity and quantity of every magnetically sorted T cell population were checked by analytical flow cytometry. From each sorted fraction, genomic DNA was isolated and quantified by UV absorbance on a Nanodrop 2000c. Reading from cysteine to phenylalanine, the CDR3 counts 15 amino acids. Just CDR3 DNA is preserved here, 45 bases in frame from base 1. The germline V gene sets CDR1 to WSHSY and CDR2 to SAAADI.

Using the deep immunoSEQ assay, multiplex PCR amplified TCR CDR3 regions from genomic DNA. For each cell subset, the extracted genomic DNA was distributed evenly across all wells of several immunoSEQ 96-well plates, and each plate served as one replicate. For sorted subsets, approximately 0.2 ug of genomic DNA, equivalent to 30,000 or so T cell genomes, went into each replicate PCR. Purified libraries were measured with a Qubit 3.0 fluorometer, size-checked on a Bioanalyzer 2100, and measured again with the KAPA Library Quantification kit. Every immunoSEQ 96-well plate was sequenced on a dedicated single-read 150-cycle Illumina NextSeq 550 flow cell. In the source study's methods: Because only junctional sequences without quality scores were contained in the immunoSEQ output, filtering matching that applied to full-length reads could not be performed. Sequences were annotated with PyIR, a Python wrapper for IgBLAST v1.9, and V/J genes and CDR3 were assigned using IMGT germline references. Reads with weak V/J assignments (E-value above 1e-6), missing CDR3, stop codons, out-of-frame junctions, or ambiguous translated residues were removed. V3J clonotypes were defined by identical inferred V gene, J gene, and CDR3 amino acid sequence. Percentage overlap between repertoires was calculated by dividing the number of shared unique clonotypes by the size of the smaller repertoire. Three approaches were used to assess repertoire richness: RTK rarefaction, the Chao1 estimator, and Recon v2.1 estimates of unobserved clonotypes. For all TCRbeta clonotypes obtained by the gDNA method from a handful of donors, generation probabilities were computed with OLGA. In TCRdb, the immuneACCESS table is reduced to in-frame sequences with V and J assigned. These tables do not hold every clone; where another copy was compared, an unresolved V gene accounts for under half, and the others remain unexplained. V, J and clone size were drawn from that table, and D and trimming were deduced from the DNA. The sample table lists roughly 2.6 million clones, approximately 92% of them with a count of one. Under 0.15% of the sample lies in the top ten.

Regarding this clone: Its recognized antigen is unknown. One junction end disagrees with the germline gene, perhaps due to a read error.

The V and J segments used are TRBV10-2 and TRBJ2-1; the D gene is not confidently resolved. The sequence came from a man aged 18-30 years in good health. Sequenced material: naive CD4+ T cells sorted from blood. The cell subset or site label on this specimen signifies: CD45RA+ positively selected. CDR3 region: CASNEPFAPSNEQFF. The DNA reads TGCGCCAGCAATGAGCCCTTTGCCCCTAGTAATGAGCAGTTCTTC.